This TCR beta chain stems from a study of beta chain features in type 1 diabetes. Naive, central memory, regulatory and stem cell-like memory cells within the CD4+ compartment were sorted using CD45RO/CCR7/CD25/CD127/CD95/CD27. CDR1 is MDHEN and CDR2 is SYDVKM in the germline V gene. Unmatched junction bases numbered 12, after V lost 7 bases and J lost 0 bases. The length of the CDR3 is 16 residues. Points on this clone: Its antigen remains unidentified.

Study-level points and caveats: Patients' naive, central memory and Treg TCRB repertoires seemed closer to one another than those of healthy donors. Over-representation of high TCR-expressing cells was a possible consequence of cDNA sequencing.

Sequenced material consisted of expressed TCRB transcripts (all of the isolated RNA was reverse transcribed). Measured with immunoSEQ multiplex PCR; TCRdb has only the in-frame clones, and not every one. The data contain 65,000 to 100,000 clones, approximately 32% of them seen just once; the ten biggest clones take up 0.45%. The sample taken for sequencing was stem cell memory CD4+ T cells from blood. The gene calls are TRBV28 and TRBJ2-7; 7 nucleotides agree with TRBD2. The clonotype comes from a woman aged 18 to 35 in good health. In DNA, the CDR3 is TGTGCCAGCACCTCCCTCGGGGGGAGAAGCTCCTACGAGCAGTACTTC. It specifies CASTSLGGRSSYEQYF.